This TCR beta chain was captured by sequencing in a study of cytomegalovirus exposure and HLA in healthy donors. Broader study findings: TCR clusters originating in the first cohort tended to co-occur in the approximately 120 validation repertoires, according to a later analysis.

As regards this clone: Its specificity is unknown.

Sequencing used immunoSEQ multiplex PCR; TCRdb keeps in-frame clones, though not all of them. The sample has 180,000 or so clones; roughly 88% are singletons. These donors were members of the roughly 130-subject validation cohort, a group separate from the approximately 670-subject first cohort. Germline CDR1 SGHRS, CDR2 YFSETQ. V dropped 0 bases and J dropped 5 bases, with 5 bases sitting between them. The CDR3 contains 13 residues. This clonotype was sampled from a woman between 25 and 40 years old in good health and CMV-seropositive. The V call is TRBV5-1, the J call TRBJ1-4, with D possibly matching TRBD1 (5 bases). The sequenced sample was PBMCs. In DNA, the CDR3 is TGCGCCAGCAGCTTGGGACAGAATGAAAAACTGTTTTTT. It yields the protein CASSLGQNEKLFF.